A selection of T cell receptor beta chains follows, all from one sample in a study of CD8 T cells in ankylosing spondylitis. MiXCR, applied by TCRdb to the 5' RACE reads, yields one record per CDR3 protein. Among 130,000 or so distinct CDR3 sequences, about an eighth were seen once, and the ten largest hold about 4%. Sequenced sample: blood, either unsorted or a sorted T cell fraction (not recorded which). Receptors originate from a female donor with ankylosing spondylitis or in good health (not recorded which). The CDR3 runs from the conserved cysteine through the conserved F or W. Each record gives: clone size, V gene, J gene, D gene, CDR3 DNA, CDR3 protein. The D gene is left open where the match is weak. Only some rows state a clone size, as once, few, many or a class for expanded clones.

abundance: NA
v_gene: TRBV29-1
j_gene: TRBJ1-1
d_gene: TRBD1
CDR3nt: TGCAGCGTCCCGAAGGACAGGGACACTGAAGCTTTCTTT
CDR3aa: CSVPKDRDTEAFF

abundance: many
v_gene: TRBV29-1
j_gene: TRBJ2-5
d_gene: NA
CDR3nt: TGCAGCGTTCAAAGGGGTTGGGAGACCCAGTACTTC
CDR3aa: CSVQRGWETQYF

abundance: many
v_gene: TRBV4-2
j_gene: TRBJ1-2
d_gene: NA
CDR3nt: TGTGCCAGCAGCCAAGGTTCAGTGAATGGCTACACCTTC
CDR3aa: CASSQGSVNGYTF

abundance: many
v_gene: TRBV7-2
j_gene: TRBJ2-1
d_gene: TRBD2
CDR3nt: TGTGCCAGCAGCTTAGGAGGGACTAGCGGCTCCTACAATGAGCAGTTCTTC
CDR3aa: CASSLGGTSGSYNEQFF

abundance: many
v_gene: TRBV11-2
j_gene: TRBJ2-1
d_gene: TRBD2
CDR3nt: TGTGCCAGCAGCTTAATCCTAGCGGGGGTCCTCAATGAGCAGTTCTTC
CDR3aa: CASSLILAGVLNEQFF

abundance: few
v_gene: TRBV30
j_gene: TRBJ2-1
d_gene: TRBD2
CDR3nt: TGTGCCGAGGGAAGAGGACTAGCGATAAATGAGCAGTTCTTC
CDR3aa: CAEGRGLAINEQFF

abundance: few
v_gene: TRBV7-9
j_gene: TRBJ1-2
d_gene: TRBD1
CDR3nt: TGTGCCAGCAGTTCTCAGGGGGCTGATGGCTACACCTTC
CDR3aa: CASSSQGADGYTF

abundance: few
v_gene: TRBV7-6
j_gene: TRBJ2-3
d_gene: TRBD2
CDR3nt: TGTGCCAGCAGCTCCCAACGACTAGCGGGGGGGGAGGGTACGCAGTATTTT
CDR3aa: CASSSQRLAGGEGTQYF

abundance: many
v_gene: TRBV3-1
j_gene: TRBJ2-7
d_gene: NA
CDR3nt: TGTGCCAGCAGCCCACTGGGGATCAACTACGAGCAGTACTTC
CDR3aa: CASSPLGINYEQYF

abundance: NA
v_gene: TRBV6-4
j_gene: TRBJ1-5
d_gene: NA
CDR3nt: TGTGCCAGCAGTACCGAAGCAGGGGAGCCCCAGCATTTT
CDR3aa: CASSTEAGEPQHF

abundance: many
v_gene: TRBV5-1
j_gene: TRBJ2-1
d_gene: TRBD1
CDR3nt: TGCGCCAGCAGCTTCCTTCCTGGACAGGCCCACGCAACGTACAATGAGCAGTTCTTC
CDR3aa: CASSFLPGQAHATYNEQFF

abundance: NA
v_gene: TRBV18
j_gene: TRBJ2-4
d_gene: NA
CDR3nt: TGTGCCAGCTCACCCCAGGGGAGTTCCAAAAACATTCAGTACTTC
CDR3aa: CASSPQGSSKNIQYF

abundance: NA
v_gene: TRBV28
j_gene: TRBJ2-3
d_gene: TRBD2
CDR3nt: TGTGCCAGCAGTTCGTTCCGGGGGGACTCGTTCACAGATACGCAGTATTTT
CDR3aa: CASSSFRGDSFTDTQYF

abundance: many
v_gene: TRBV6-1
j_gene: TRBJ1-2
d_gene: NA
CDR3nt: TGTGCCAGCAGTGAACGTGAAGGGTACGCTCGGTATGGCTACACCTTC
CDR3aa: CASSEREGYARYGYTF

abundance: many
v_gene: TRBV29-1
j_gene: TRBJ2-3
d_gene: NA
CDR3nt: TGCAGCTTCAAGCGCACAGATACGCAGTATTTT
CDR3aa: CSFKRTDTQYF

abundance: many
v_gene: TRBV11-2
j_gene: TRBJ1-1
d_gene: NA
CDR3nt: TGTGCCAGCAGCTTAAGTCCCTTCCCAGGGTGGACTGAAGCTTTCTTT
CDR3aa: CASSLSPFPGWTEAFF

abundance: many
v_gene: TRBV12-3/TRBV12-4
j_gene: TRBJ2-3
d_gene: TRBD1
CDR3nt: TGTGCCAGCAGCCCCCGACAGGGCCCAGATACGCAGTATTTT
CDR3aa: CASSPRQGPDTQYF

abundance: many
v_gene: TRBV12-3/TRBV12-4
j_gene: TRBJ2-3
d_gene: NA
CDR3nt: TGTGCCAGCAGTGATAAAGGGGGGGGAACAGATACGCAGTATTTT
CDR3aa: CASSDKGGGTDTQYF

abundance: few
v_gene: TRBV29-1
j_gene: TRBJ2-1
d_gene: TRBD2
CDR3nt: TGCAGCGCTACCGACAGCGGGACGAACAATGAGCAGTTCTTC
CDR3aa: CSATDSGTNNEQFF

abundance: many
v_gene: TRBV5-4
j_gene: TRBJ1-1
d_gene: TRBD1
CDR3nt: TGTGCCAGCAGCTTGGGGGACAGGGGAACTGAAGCTTTCTTT
CDR3aa: CASSLGDRGTEAFF

abundance: NA
v_gene: TRBV24-1
j_gene: TRBJ1-5
d_gene: NA
CDR3nt: TGTGCCACCAGTGATTTGGTTAGCAATCAGCCCCAGCATTTT
CDR3aa: CATSDLVSNQPQHF

abundance: many
v_gene: TRBV6-6
j_gene: TRBJ2-7
d_gene: NA
CDR3nt: TGTGCCAGCAGTTTCGGATCCCTTTACGAGCAGTACTTC
CDR3aa: CASSFGSLYEQYF

abundance: NA
v_gene: TRBV6-2/TRBV6-3
j_gene: TRBJ2-7
d_gene: TRBD2
CDR3nt: TGTGCCAGCAGCAAGCGGGAGCTTTACGAGCAGTACTTC
CDR3aa: CASSKRELYEQYF

abundance: many
v_gene: TRBV20-1
j_gene: TRBJ2-5
d_gene: TRBD1
CDR3nt: TGCAGTGCTCTGCGACAGGGGGCATTAGAGACCCAGTACTTC
CDR3aa: CSALRQGALETQYF

abundance: many
v_gene: TRBV2
j_gene: TRBJ1-2
d_gene: NA
CDR3nt: TGTGCCAGCACCTACGGACTGGTAGATGGCTACACCTTC
CDR3aa: CASTYGLVDGYTF

abundance: many
v_gene: TRBV7-6
j_gene: TRBJ2-5
d_gene: TRBD1
CDR3nt: TGTGCCAGCAGCCCCCGGGACAGACCAGAGACCCAGTACTTC
CDR3aa: CASSPRDRPETQYF

abundance: many
v_gene: TRBV6-1
j_gene: TRBJ2-5
d_gene: TRBD2
CDR3nt: TGTGCCAGCAGGGTACTAGCGGGGGGCAACCAAGAGACCCAGTACTTC
CDR3aa: CASRVLAGGNQETQYF

abundance: many
v_gene: TRBV9
j_gene: TRBJ2-7
d_gene: TRBD1
CDR3nt: TGTGCCAGCAGCGGGCCGGACAGGGGCCACGAGCAGTACTTC
CDR3aa: CASSGPDRGHEQYF

abundance: many
v_gene: TRBV10-3
j_gene: TRBJ2-5
d_gene: TRBD1
CDR3nt: TGTGCCATCAGGCCAGGGGACAGGCTACAAGAGACCCAGTACTTC
CDR3aa: CAIRPGDRLQETQYF

abundance: few
v_gene: TRBV6-5
j_gene: TRBJ1-6
d_gene: NA
CDR3nt: TGTGCCAGCAGTCCACGGCGGGCCCTCGATTCACCCCTCCACTTT
CDR3aa: CASSPRRALDSPLHF

abundance: few
v_gene: TRBV6-1
j_gene: TRBJ1-6
d_gene: NA
CDR3nt: TGTGCCAGCAGTGACCTGCGGGGACAAACAAATTCACCCCTCCACTTT
CDR3aa: CASSDLRGQTNSPLHF

abundance: many
v_gene: TRBV5-1
j_gene: TRBJ1-1
d_gene: TRBD1
CDR3nt: TGCGCCAGCAGCCGCGACAGGGCGAACACTGAAGCTTTCTTT
CDR3aa: CASSRDRANTEAFF

abundance: many
v_gene: TRBV5-6
j_gene: TRBJ2-3
d_gene: TRBD2
CDR3nt: TGTGCCAGCAGCTTGATTGTGGGACTAGTGAGCACAGATACGCAGTATTTT
CDR3aa: CASSLIVGLVSTDTQYF

abundance: many
v_gene: TRBV5-5
j_gene: TRBJ2-5
d_gene: TRBD2
CDR3nt: TGTGCCAGCAGCTCCCCGACTAGCACGGAGACCCAGTACTTC
CDR3aa: CASSSPTSTETQYF

abundance: few
v_gene: TRBV2
j_gene: TRBJ1-2
d_gene: TRBD1
CDR3nt: TGTGCCAGCACCGGACCGGGACAGGGGGACGGCTACACCTTC
CDR3aa: CASTGPGQGDGYTF

abundance: few
v_gene: TRBV18
j_gene: TRBJ1-4
d_gene: NA
CDR3nt: TGTGCCAGCTCACCGTCTCCGGGACGGCTTGAAAAACTGTTTTTT
CDR3aa: CASSPSPGRLEKLFF

abundance: many
v_gene: TRBV5-1
j_gene: TRBJ1-2
d_gene: NA
CDR3nt: TGCGCCAGCAGCTCTCAAACCCAGGGGAACTATGGCTACACCTTC
CDR3aa: CASSSQTQGNYGYTF

abundance: many
v_gene: TRBV12-3/TRBV12-4
j_gene: TRBJ1-1
d_gene: NA
CDR3nt: TGTGCCAGCAGTTTAACAGCCCAGGGTGCGGGCACTGAAGCTTTCTTT
CDR3aa: CASSLTAQGAGTEAFF

abundance: many
v_gene: TRBV6-1
j_gene: TRBJ1-5
d_gene: TRBD1
CDR3nt: TGTGCCAGCACCCCGACAGGGAGTCCAAATCAGCCCCAGCATTTT
CDR3aa: CASTPTGSPNQPQHF

abundance: few
v_gene: TRBV10-1
j_gene: TRBJ1-1
d_gene: NA
CDR3nt: TGCGCCAGCAGTGCCCTAACAGGGAACACTGAAGCTTTCTTT
CDR3aa: CASSALTGNTEAFF

abundance: many
v_gene: TRBV28
j_gene: TRBJ1-5
d_gene: NA
CDR3nt: TGTGCCAGCAGTTTAGGGGACCCGCCCCAGCATTTT
CDR3aa: CASSLGDPPQHF

abundance: many
v_gene: TRBV15
j_gene: TRBJ2-1
d_gene: NA
CDR3nt: TGTGCCACCGCAGGGCGGGGAGGGGGCAATGAGCAGTTCTTC
CDR3aa: CATAGRGGGNEQFF

abundance: many
v_gene: TRBV5-1
j_gene: TRBJ2-5
d_gene: NA
CDR3nt: TGCGCCAGCAGCTTGGTGTTGACGGGGGAGACCCAGTACTTC
CDR3aa: CASSLVLTGETQYF

abundance: many
v_gene: TRBV21-1
j_gene: TRBJ1-5
d_gene: NA
CDR3nt: TGTGCCAGCCCACTCCAGGGACAGGGGAGAGATCAGCCCCAGCATTTT
CDR3aa: CASPLQGQGRDQPQHF

abundance: many
v_gene: TRBV2
j_gene: TRBJ2-7
d_gene: NA
CDR3nt: TGTGCCAGCAGCCTTTTCAAGGACACCTACGAGCAGTACTTC
CDR3aa: CASSLFKDTYEQYF

abundance: many
v_gene: TRBV20-1
j_gene: TRBJ1-1
d_gene: NA
CDR3nt: TGCAGTGCTAGTAACGGGGGGCCCACTGAAGCTTTCTTT
CDR3aa: CSASNGGPTEAFF

abundance: NA
v_gene: TRBV5-1
j_gene: TRBJ2-7
d_gene: NA
CDR3nt: TGCGCCAGCAGCATGGCAGTTTCCTCCTACGAGCAGTACTTC
CDR3aa: CASSMAVSSYEQYF

abundance: many
v_gene: TRBV7-9
j_gene: TRBJ1-3
d_gene: NA
CDR3nt: TGTGCCAGCAGCGCGAGGACAGCCATTAACTCTGGAAACACCATATATTTT
CDR3aa: CASSARTAINSGNTIYF

abundance: many
v_gene: TRBV29-1
j_gene: TRBJ2-7
d_gene: TRBD1
CDR3nt: TGCAGCGTACGAAACAGGGGGCACGAGCAGTACTTC
CDR3aa: CSVRNRGHEQYF

abundance: NA
v_gene: TRBV19
j_gene: TRBJ1-1
d_gene: NA
CDR3nt: TGTGCCAGTAGTCCCGGGACCGTTGAAGCTTTCTTT
CDR3aa: CASSPGTVEAFF

abundance: many
v_gene: TRBV20-1
j_gene: TRBJ2-3
d_gene: NA
CDR3nt: TGCAGTGCCACAGTGACAACGCAGTATTTT
CDR3aa: CSATVTTQYF

abundance: NA
v_gene: TRBV4-2
j_gene: TRBJ2-2
d_gene: TRBD2
CDR3nt: TGTGCCAGCGGCTATAGCGGGGGTCAGAACACCGGGGAGCTGTTTTTT
CDR3aa: CASGYSGGQNTGELFF